Sequencing of this T cell receptor beta chain was carried out in a study of human T cells and chemical hapten exposure. The CDR3 runs 14 residues. With 1 base clipped from V and 7 bases from J, the junction kept 4 bases outside the gene matches. The germline V gene encodes CDR1 MNHEY and CDR2 SMNVEV (reference sequence). Broader study findings: Clustering by CDR3 similarity yielded significantly more large clusters from expanded TCRs than controls.

In its sample, this clonotype was seen many times. Antigen specificity is unknown. TCRdb used MiXCR to reprocess the RACE reads, holding one entry per CDR3 protein. In the table there are a few hundred thousand distinct CDR3 sequences, about 6% of which are singletons. Sample time point: patch test 2, 6 weeks after DPC sensitization. Treatment reported: therapeutic diphenylcyclopropenone sensitization with weekly scalp DPC. Blood draws came first, before each patch test. This rearrangement joins TRBV27 to TRBJ1-2; 9 positions agree with TRBD1. The sequencing here drew on whole blood, taken in connection with sensitization to the hapten diphenylcyclopropenone (DPC). This sequence originates from a woman aged 18-29 years with alopecia areata. Some clones in this sample may be carry-over from other donors' samples. The CDR3 loop reads CASSLYDRGSGYTF. Here the CDR3 DNA reads TGTGCCAGCAGTTTATACGACAGGGGGTCTGGCTACACCTTC.